This is a list of T cell receptor beta chains from one sample in a study of identical twins. TCRdb passed the 5' RACE reads through MiXCR, listing each CDR3 protein once. This sample yields some 230,000 distinct CDR3 sequences, of which approximately 5.9% are seen a single time; 13% to 15% belongs to the top ten. Another study also made use of these data, one on T cells expressing NK-cell markers.

Material for sequencing was CD8+ T cells sorted from blood. All receptors come from a woman between 18 and 29 years old in good health. The CDR3 runs from the conserved cysteine through the conserved F or W. A D gene is named only where the DNA matches it firmly. Clone size is given for some rows only: seen once, a few or many times, or a class if the clone is expanded.

v_gene,d_gene,j_gene,abundance,CDR3nt,CDR3aa
TRBV12-3/TRBV12-4,NA,TRBJ1-1,NA,TGTGCCAGCAGTTTATCTGGGGGCGGGTACACTGAAGCTTTCTTT,CASSLSGGGYTEAFF
TRBV13,TRBD2,TRBJ2-5,once,TGTGCCAGCAGCTCCGGGACTAATCCTGCGGGAACCACTCAAGAGACCCAGTACTTC,CASSSGTNPAGTTQETQYF
TRBV7-9,NA,TRBJ1-6,many,TGTGCCAGCAGATCAGAGGGCGCGAATTCACCCCTCCACTTT,CASRSEGANSPLHF
TRBV5-1,TRBD2,TRBJ2-3,NA,TGCGCCAGCAGAGCTAGCGGGGCTAGCACAGATACGCAGTATTTT,CASRASGASTDTQYF
TRBV6-2/TRBV6-3,TRBD2,TRBJ2-1,few,TGTGCCAGCAGTTACGGTGGCGGGGGGAATGAGCAGTTCTTC,CASSYGGGGNEQFF
TRBV20-1,NA,TRBJ1-6,NA,TGCAGTGCTAGGGATGTCGGGGGGGAGGGAATTTCACCCCTCCACTTT,CSARDVGGEGISPLHF
TRBV27,NA,TRBJ2-1,NA,TGTGCCAGCAGTTGGGCAGTCCGGCGTGAGCAGTTCTTC,CASSWAVRREQFF
TRBV12-3/TRBV12-4,NA,TRBJ1-5,many,TGTGCCAGCAGTAAGACAGGTAATCAGCCCCAGCATTTT,CASSKTGNQPQHF
TRBV27,NA,TRBJ2-5,few,TGTGCCAGCAGTTGGGTTTTCCAAGGGCAGCAAGAGACCCAGTACTTC,CASSWVFQGQQETQYF
TRBV29-1,NA,TRBJ1-1,NA,TGCAGCGCCAGGGGACGGGTGAACACTGAAGCTTTCTTT,CSARGRVNTEAFF
TRBV7-9,TRBD1,TRBJ2-7,NA,TGTGCCAGCAGCTCCCAGGGAGAGGGGGCCGGGCAGTACTTC,CASSSQGEGAGQYF
TRBV5-1,NA,TRBJ2-1,NA,TGCGCCAGCAGCTTGCTCGGGAGAACGTCCTACAATGAGCAGTTCTTC,CASSLLGRTSYNEQFF
TRBV6-2/TRBV6-3,TRBD2,TRBJ2-5,few,TGTGCCAGCAGACGGACTAGCGGGGGGGCCTATTCTTTTGGTTGGGCGTACTTC,CASRRTSGGAYSFGWAYF
TRBV12-3/TRBV12-4,TRBD1,TRBJ2-7,many,TGTGCCAGCAGTTTAATCGGACAGGGGTTGACGGGCGAGCAGTACTTC,CASSLIGQGLTGEQYF
TRBV2,TRBD1,TRBJ2-5,NA,TGTGCCAGCAGTACCCCCCGACAGGGGGCTGGGGATGAGACCCAGTACTTC,CASSTPRQGAGDETQYF
TRBV4-3,NA,TRBJ1-1,NA,TGCGCCAGCAGCCAAGATGGGCCAGCGAACACTGAAGCTTTCTTT,CASSQDGPANTEAFF
TRBV18,TRBD2,TRBJ2-3,NA,TGTGCCAGCTCACCAGGACTAGCGGGAGCCCTCACAGATACGCAGTATTTT,CASSPGLAGALTDTQYF
TRBV2,NA,TRBJ2-5,many,TGTGCCAGGACCGTCGAATGGATGCACAACGGACAGACCCAGTACTTC,CARTVEWMHNGQTQYF
TRBV19,NA,TRBJ2-1,many,TGTGCCAGTAGGGAGGGCCCTGGCTACAATGAGCAGTTCTTC,CASREGPGYNEQFF
TRBV7-9,NA,TRBJ1-2,NA,TGTGCCAGCAGCTTTGGCAGGGGCGACTATAACTATGGCTACACCTTC,CASSFGRGDYNYGYTF
TRBV28,TRBD1,TRBJ2-7,NA,TGTGCCAGCAGTTTAGGGGACAGGGGCCGATTCCTCTCCTACGAGCAGTACTTC,CASSLGDRGRFLSYEQYF
TRBV6-2/TRBV6-3,NA,TRBJ2-3,few,TGTGCCAGCAGTAGTCGACGGGGCCAATCCACAGATACGCAGTATTTT,CASSSRRGQSTDTQYF
TRBV12-3/TRBV12-4,TRBD2,TRBJ2-1,NA,TGTGCCAGCAGTCATCTAGCGGGAAGGGTCAATGAGCAGTTCTTC,CASSHLAGRVNEQFF
TRBV6-1,NA,TRBJ1-1,few,TGTGCCAGCAGTGAATCCCCACGGAGGTGGAACACTGAAGCTTTCTTT,CASSESPRRWNTEAFF
TRBV29-1,NA,TRBJ2-7,many,TGCAGCGTTGGGGTAGGCGGTTTTACCTACGAGCAGTACTTC,CSVGVGGFTYEQYF
TRBV9,NA,TRBJ2-3,NA,TGTGCCAGCAGCGTAACCAGAGTCAGCACAGATACGCAGTATTTT,CASSVTRVSTDTQYF
TRBV11-2,TRBD1,TRBJ2-6,many,TGTGCCAGCAGCTTTCTCCTACAGGGGGCTGGGGCCAACGTCCTGACTTTC,CASSFLLQGAGANVLTF
TRBV2,NA,TRBJ1-2,NA,TGTGCCAGCAGGAGGGCCCCCCGCCCGAATGGCTACACCTTC,CASRRAPRPNGYTF
TRBV3-1,NA,TRBJ2-2,NA,TGTGCCAGCAGCCAAGATTTCCGGGAGCTGTTTTTT,CASSQDFRELFF
TRBV12-3/TRBV12-4,TRBD1,TRBJ2-5,many,TGTGCCAGCAGCCTCGGACAGGGTCAAGAGACCCAGTACTTC,CASSLGQGQETQYF
TRBV19,NA,TRBJ2-1,NA,TGTGCCAGTAGTATACTCCAGGACAATGAGCAGTTCTTC,CASSILQDNEQFF
TRBV5-1,NA,TRBJ1-1,few,TGCGCCAGCAGCTTGGACGGGGGTTTCACTGAAGCTTTCTTT,CASSLDGGFTEAFF
TRBV2,NA,TRBJ1-1,many,TGTGCCAGCAGACCTTTGAACACTGAAGCTTTCTTT,CASRPLNTEAFF
TRBV12-3/TRBV12-4,NA,TRBJ2-7,few,TGTGCCAGCAGTACATCGGTCTACGAGCAGTACTTC,CASSTSVYEQYF
TRBV29-1,NA,TRBJ2-2,many,TGCAGCGTACGGGACGGTAACACCGGGGAGCTGTTTTTT,CSVRDGNTGELFF
TRBV6-2/TRBV6-3,TRBD1,TRBJ1-2,few,TGTGCCAGCAGTAACCGGACAGGGTGGTATGGCTACACCTTC,CASSNRTGWYGYTF
TRBV12-3/TRBV12-4,NA,TRBJ1-1,few,TGTGCCAGCAGTAGGCCCCCGGGACTCTGGGACACTGAAGCTTTCTTT,CASSRPPGLWDTEAFF
TRBV20-1,NA,TRBJ1-1,many,TGCAGTGCTAGAGAGGGGTGGCCGTCTGAAGCTTTCTTT,CSAREGWPSEAFF
TRBV7-9,TRBD2,TRBJ2-3,few,TGTGCCAACAACCCGACTAGCGGGATTACAGATACGCAGTATTTT,CANNPTSGITDTQYF
TRBV4-3,NA,TRBJ1-5,many,TGCGCCAGCAGCCATGTCTACAGGGCCTTTGTGAATCCCCAGCATTTT,CASSHVYRAFVNPQHF
TRBV9,NA,TRBJ1-1,few,TGTGCCAGCAGCGTAGCCGGGTTCGCAGGGGTCACTGAAGCTTTCTTT,CASSVAGFAGVTEAFF
TRBV20-1,TRBD2,TRBJ2-7,NA,TGCAGTGCCGGGACTAGCGGGACTTCCTACGAGCAGTACTTC,CSAGTSGTSYEQYF
TRBV12-3/TRBV12-4,TRBD1,TRBJ1-4,many,TGTGCCAGCAGCCGAGGGACAGACGCAACTAATGAAAAACTGTTTTTT,CASSRGTDATNEKLFF
TRBV18,NA,TRBJ2-1,few,TGTGCCAGCTCACCACCGGTCGGCCATAGCTCCTACAATGAGCAGTTCTTC,CASSPPVGHSSYNEQFF
TRBV4-1,NA,TRBJ2-5,few,TGCGCCAGCAGCCATCGGCCCTCTAGCGTACAAGAGACCCAGTACTTC,CASSHRPSSVQETQYF
TRBV9,TRBD2,TRBJ2-3,NA,TGTGCCAGCAGCGACGGGAGGACAGATACGCAGTATTTT,CASSDGRTDTQYF
TRBV7-9,TRBD1,TRBJ1-2,NA,TGTGCCAGCAGCCGAGACAGGGGCCACTATGGCTACACCTTC,CASSRDRGHYGYTF
TRBV7-2,NA,TRBJ1-2,few,TGTGCCAGCAGCTTAGCGCTAGGGGACCGCCACAACACCTTC,CASSLALGDRHNTF
TRBV12-3/TRBV12-4,TRBD2,TRBJ2-3,many,TGTGCCAGCAGGGGCGGCAGCGGGGGGGATCGCACAGATACGCAGTATTTT,CASRGGSGGDRTDTQYF
TRBV25-1,TRBD1,TRBJ1-1,NA,TGTGCCAGCAGTGAATATGGGACAGCGGACACTGAAGCTTTCTTT,CASSEYGTADTEAFF
TRBV5-6,NA,TRBJ2-2,NA,TGTGCCAGCAGCTCCAACTCCGGGGAGCTGTTTTTT,CASSSNSGELFF
TRBV3-1,TRBD2,TRBJ2-1,NA,TGTGCCAGCAGCCTTGAGCGGGGGGGCCTCTACAATGAGCAGTTCTTC,CASSLERGGLYNEQFF
TRBV20-1,NA,TRBJ2-5,medium-sized,TGCAGTGCCAAACAGCCTCACGCGGGACAGCCTCAAGAGACCCAGTACTTC,CSAKQPHAGQPQETQYF
TRBV12-3/TRBV12-4,NA,TRBJ1-2,many,TGTGCCAGCGGAGGGCCTTGGGGCTACACCTTC,CASGGPWGYTF
TRBV11-2,NA,TRBJ1-1,few,TGTGCCAGCAGCTTAGAAGCCTCCGGGAGGACCACTGAAGCTTTCTTT,CASSLEASGRTTEAFF
TRBV12-3/TRBV12-4,NA,TRBJ1-5,few,TGTGCCAGCAGTACTTCAGATACTCTATATAGCAATCAGCCCCAGCATTTT,CASSTSDTLYSNQPQHF
TRBV12-5,TRBD2,TRBJ2-1,few,TGTGCTAGTGGTTTGAGAAGACTAGCGGGAGTACAGTTCTTC,CASGLRRLAGVQFF
TRBV4-3,NA,TRBJ2-3,few,TGCGCCAGCAGTCGAATACAGGGAGCAGCGGATACGCAGTATTTT,CASSRIQGAADTQYF
TRBV5-1,TRBD2,TRBJ2-3,NA,TGCGCCAGCAGACGGACTAGCGGAAGGTACACAGATACGCAGTATTTT,CASRRTSGRYTDTQYF